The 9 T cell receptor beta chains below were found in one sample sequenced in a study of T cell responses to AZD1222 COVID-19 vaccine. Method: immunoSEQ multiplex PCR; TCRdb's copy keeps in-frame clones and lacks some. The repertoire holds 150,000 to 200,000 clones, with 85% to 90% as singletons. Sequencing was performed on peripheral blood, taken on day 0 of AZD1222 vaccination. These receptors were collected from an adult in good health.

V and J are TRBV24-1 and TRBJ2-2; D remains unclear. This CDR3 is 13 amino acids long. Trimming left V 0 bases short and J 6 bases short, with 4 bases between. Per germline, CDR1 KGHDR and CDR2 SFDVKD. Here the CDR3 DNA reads TGTGCCACCAGTGATTTGCATGCCGGGGAGCTGTTTTTT. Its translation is CATSDLHAGELFF.

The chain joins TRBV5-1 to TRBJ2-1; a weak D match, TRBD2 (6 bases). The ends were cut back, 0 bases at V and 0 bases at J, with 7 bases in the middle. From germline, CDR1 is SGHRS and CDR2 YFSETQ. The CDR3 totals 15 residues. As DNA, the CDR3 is TGCGCCAGCAGCTTGGGGGAGGCCTCCTACAATGAGCAGTTCTTC. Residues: CASSLGEASYNEQFF.

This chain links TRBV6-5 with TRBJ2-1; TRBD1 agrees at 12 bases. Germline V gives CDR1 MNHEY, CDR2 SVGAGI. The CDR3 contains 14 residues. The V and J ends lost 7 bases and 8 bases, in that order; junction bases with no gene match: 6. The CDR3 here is CASTRDRGLYEQFF. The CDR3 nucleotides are TGTGCCAGCACACGGGACAGGGGGCTCTATGAGCAGTTCTTC.

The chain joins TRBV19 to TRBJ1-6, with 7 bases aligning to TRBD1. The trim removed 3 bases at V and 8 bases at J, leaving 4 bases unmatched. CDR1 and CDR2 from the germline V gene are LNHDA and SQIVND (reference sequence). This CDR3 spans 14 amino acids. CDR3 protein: CASSMTGRHSPLHF. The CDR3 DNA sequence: TGTGCCAGTAGTATGACAGGGCGGCATTCACCCCTCCACTTT. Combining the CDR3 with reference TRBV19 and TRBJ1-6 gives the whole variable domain DGGITQSPKYLFRKEGQNVTLSCEQNLNHDAMYWYRQDPGQGLRLIYYSQIVNDFQKGDIAEGYSVSREKKESFPLTVTSAQKNPTAFYLCASSMTGRHSPLHFGNGTRLTVT.

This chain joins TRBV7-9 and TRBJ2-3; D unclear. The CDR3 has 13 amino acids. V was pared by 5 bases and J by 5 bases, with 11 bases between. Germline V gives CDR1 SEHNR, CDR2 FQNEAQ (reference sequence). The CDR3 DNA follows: TGTGCCAGCAGCCCCCGTATGGGAGATACGCAGTATTTT. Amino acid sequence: CASSPRMGDTQYF.

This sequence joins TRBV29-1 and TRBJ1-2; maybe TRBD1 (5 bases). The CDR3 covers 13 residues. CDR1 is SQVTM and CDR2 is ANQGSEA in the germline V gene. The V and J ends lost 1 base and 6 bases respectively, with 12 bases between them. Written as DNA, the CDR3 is TGCAGCGTTGAAGCGTTAGGGACGGATGGCTACACCTTC. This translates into CSVEALGTDGYTF. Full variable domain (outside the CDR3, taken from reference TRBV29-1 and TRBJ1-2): SAVISQKPSRDICQRGTSLTIQCQVDSQVTMMFWYRQQPGQSLTLIATANQGSEATYESGFVIDKFPISRPNLTFSTLTVSNMSPEDSSIYLCSVEALGTDGYTFGSGTRLTVV.

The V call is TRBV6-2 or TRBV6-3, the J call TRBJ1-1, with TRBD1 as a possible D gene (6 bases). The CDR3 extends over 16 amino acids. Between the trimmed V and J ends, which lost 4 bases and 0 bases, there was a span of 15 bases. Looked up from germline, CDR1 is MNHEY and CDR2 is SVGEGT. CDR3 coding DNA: TGTGCCAGCAGTTCCACGTTCGGGACAATGAACACTGAAGCTTTCTTT. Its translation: CASSSTFGTMNTEAFF.

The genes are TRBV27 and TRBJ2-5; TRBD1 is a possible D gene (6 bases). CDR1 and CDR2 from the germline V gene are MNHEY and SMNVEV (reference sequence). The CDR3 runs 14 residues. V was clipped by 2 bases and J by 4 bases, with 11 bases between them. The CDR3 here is CASSLVGGGETQYF. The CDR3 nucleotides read TGTGCCAGCAGTTTAGTAGGGGGTGGAGAGACCCAGTACTTC.

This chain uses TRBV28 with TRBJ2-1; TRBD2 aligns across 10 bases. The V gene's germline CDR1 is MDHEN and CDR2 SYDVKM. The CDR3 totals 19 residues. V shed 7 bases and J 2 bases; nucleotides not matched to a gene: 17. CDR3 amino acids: CASTLRTSGSKGTYNEQFF. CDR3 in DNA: TGTGCCAGCACTTTGAGGACTAGCGGCAGTAAAGGGACCTACAATGAGCAGTTCTTC.